Listed below are T cell receptor beta chains from one sample, sequenced in a study of blood T cell repertoires in COVID-19. Measured with immunoSEQ multiplex PCR; TCRdb has only the in-frame clones, and not every one. This repertoire shows nearly 400,000 clones, roughly 86% found once; its top ten account for about 1.8%. Sequencing used PBMCs or T cells enriched from blood (not recorded which). The receptor source for this set is a woman younger than 45 who had recovered from COVID-19. Each CDR3 is given with its conserved first and last residue. D genes are given only for firm matches. The size entry is marked missing in some rows and otherwise reads once, few, many or a size class.

J,V,D,length,size,DNA,CDR3
TRBJ2-5,TRBV11-3,-,16,-,TGTGCCAGCAGCCTTGGGCGCTCGGTAGGGGAAGAGACCCAGTACTTC,CASSLGRSVGEETQYF
TRBJ1-6,TRBV5-6,TRBD1,13,-,TGTGCCAGCAGGAGGACAGGGAGGTCACCCCTCCACTTT,CASRRTGRSPLHF
TRBJ1-5,TRBV12-3/TRBV12-4,TRBD1,13,-,TGTGCCAGCGCAGGGGGACGGTATCAGCCCCAGCATTTT,CASAGGRYQPQHF
TRBJ1-2,TRBV2,-,17,-,TGTGCCAGCAGTGCGGAATCTCCTCGACTTACAGGGTATGGCTACACCTTC,CASSAESPRLTGYGYTF
TRBJ1-1,TRBV5-1,-,16,-,TGCGCCAGCAGCTTCCTCCGAGGGGACATGAACACTGAAGCTTTCTTT,CASSFLRGDMNTEAFF
TRBJ1-3,TRBV6-5,-,15,-,TGTGCCAGCAGGGCCGGACTGATCTCTGGAAACACCATATATTTT,CASRAGLISGNTIYF
TRBJ1-2,TRBV5-5,TRBD1,14,-,TGTGCCAGCAGCTTTGACAGGGAAGACTATGGCTACACCTTC,CASSFDREDYGYTF
TRBJ2-1,TRBV7-8,TRBD2,16,few,TGTGCCAGCAGCTTAGCAGGGCGGGGGACCTACAATGAGCAGTTCTTC,CASSLAGRGTYNEQFF
TRBJ2-6,TRBV19,-,13,-,TGTGCCAGTAGCTTTTCTGGGGCCAACGTCCTGACTTTC,CASSFSGANVLTF
TRBJ2-1,TRBV5-1,TRBD2,14,-,TGCGCCAGCAACCTGGGACTAGCGGGAAATGAGCAGTTCTTC,CASNLGLAGNEQFF
TRBJ1-5,TRBV27,-,16,-,TGTGCCAGCAGTTTATCCCTAGACAGCCGCAATCAGCCCCAGCATTTT,CASSLSLDSRNQPQHF
TRBJ1-1,TRBV28,-,14,-,TGTGCCAGCAGCCGGAGGTCCCGGAACACTGAAGCTTTCTTT,CASSRRSRNTEAFF
TRBJ2-1,TRBV27,-,13,-,TGTGCCAGCAGAAACCTAGCTTCCGATGAGCAGTTCTTC,CASRNLASDEQFF
TRBJ2-3,TRBV3-1/TRBV3-2,TRBD2,16,once,TGTGCCAGCAGCCCCGGACTAGCGGGGGGGCATGATACGCAGTATTTT,CASSPGLAGGHDTQYF
TRBJ2-7,TRBV7-2,-,15,-,TGTGCCAGCAGGGGTGTGACGGCAGGGCGGTACGAGCAGTACTTC,CASRGVTAGRYEQYF
TRBJ2-7,TRBV30,-,17,-,TGTGCCTGGAGGGCTCGGCGCGGGACTCAGGATTCCTACGAGCAGTACTTC,CAWRARRGTQDSYEQYF
TRBJ2-5,TRBV4-1,TRBD2,14,-,TGCGCCAGCAGCCTTAGCGGGCACCAAGAGACCCAGTACTTC,CASSLSGHQETQYF
TRBJ2-7,TRBV11-2,TRBD2,15,-,TGTGCCAGCAGCTTCGAGCGGGACTCCCACTACGAGCAGTACTTC,CASSFERDSHYEQYF